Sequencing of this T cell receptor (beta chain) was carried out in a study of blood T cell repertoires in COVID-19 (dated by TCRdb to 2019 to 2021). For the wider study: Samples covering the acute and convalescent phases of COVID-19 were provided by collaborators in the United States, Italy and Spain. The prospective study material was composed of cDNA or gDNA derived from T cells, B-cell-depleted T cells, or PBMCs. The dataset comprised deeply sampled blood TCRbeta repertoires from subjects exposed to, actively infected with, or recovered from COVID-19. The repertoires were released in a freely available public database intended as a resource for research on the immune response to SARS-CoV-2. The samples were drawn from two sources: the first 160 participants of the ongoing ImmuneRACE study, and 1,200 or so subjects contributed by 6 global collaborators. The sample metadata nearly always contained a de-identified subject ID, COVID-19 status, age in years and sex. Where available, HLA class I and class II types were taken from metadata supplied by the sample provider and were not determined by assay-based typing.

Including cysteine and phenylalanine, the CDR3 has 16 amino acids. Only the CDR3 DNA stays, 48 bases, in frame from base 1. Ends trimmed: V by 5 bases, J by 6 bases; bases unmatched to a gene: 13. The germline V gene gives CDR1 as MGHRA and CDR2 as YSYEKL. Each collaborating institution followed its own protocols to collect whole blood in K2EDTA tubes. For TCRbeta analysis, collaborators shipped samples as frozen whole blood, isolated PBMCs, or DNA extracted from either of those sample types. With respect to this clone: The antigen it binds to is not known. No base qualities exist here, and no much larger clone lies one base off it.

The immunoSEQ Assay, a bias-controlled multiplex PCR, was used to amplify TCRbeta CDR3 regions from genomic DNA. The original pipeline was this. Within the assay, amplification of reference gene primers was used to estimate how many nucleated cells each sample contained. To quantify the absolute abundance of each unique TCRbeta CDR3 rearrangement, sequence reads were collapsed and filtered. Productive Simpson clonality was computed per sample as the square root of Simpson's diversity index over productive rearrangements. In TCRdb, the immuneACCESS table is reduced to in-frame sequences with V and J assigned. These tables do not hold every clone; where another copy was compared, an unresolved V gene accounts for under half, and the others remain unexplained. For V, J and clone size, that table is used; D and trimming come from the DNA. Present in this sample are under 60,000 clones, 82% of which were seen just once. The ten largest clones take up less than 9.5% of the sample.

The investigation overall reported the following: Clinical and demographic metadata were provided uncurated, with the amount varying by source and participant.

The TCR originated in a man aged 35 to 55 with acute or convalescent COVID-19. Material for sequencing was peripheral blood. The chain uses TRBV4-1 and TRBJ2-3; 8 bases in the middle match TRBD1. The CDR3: CASSYGQGGKTDTQYF. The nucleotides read TGCGCCAGCAGCTACGGACAGGGTGGCAAGACGGATACGCAGTATTTT.